A selection of T cell receptor beta chains follows, all from one sample in a study of glioma-infiltrating T cells. TCRdb itself ran the multiplex PCR reads through MiXCR, one entry per CDR3 protein. The data show approximately 110,000 distinct CDR3 sequences, roughly 24% seen once. The material sequenced was glioma tissue, nonneoplastic brain tissue, or PBMCs (not recorded which). The receptor set was obtained from a human donor with low-grade glioma or glioblastoma, undergoing nonglioma brain surgery, or in good health (not recorded which). Both conserved end residues are part of each CDR3. A D gene is named only where the DNA matches it firmly. Expanded clones are given a class, and other clones once, few, many or no size at all.

abundance	v_gene	d_gene	j_gene	CDR3nt	CDR3aa
few	TRBV29-1	-	TRBJ2-1	TGCAGCGTCGTGACTAGTTGGAATGAGCAGTTCTTC	CSVVTSWNEQFF
few	TRBV7-9	TRBD2	TRBJ2-7	TGTGCCAGCAGCTTAGACGGCGGGAGGGTAGGAGGCGAGCAGTACTTC	CASSLDGGRVGGEQYF
few	TRBV11-2	TRBD1	TRBJ2-2	TGTGCCAGCAGCCGCCCGGGACAGGGGTCATACACCGGGGAGCTGTTTTTT	CASSRPGQGSYTGELFF
many	TRBV20-1	-	TRBJ1-2	TGCAGTGCTAGAGATGAGATAAATAAGAATGGCTACACCTTC	CSARDEINKNGYTF
many	TRBV28	-	TRBJ2-2	TGTGCCAGCAGTTCGGGATACAGGGAGACCGGGGAGCTGTTTTTT	CASSSGYRETGELFF
-	TRBV7-2	-	TRBJ2-3	TGTGCCAGCACCATAACTAGCAATCTCGCACCCACAGATACGCAGTATTTT	CASTITSNLAPTDTQYF
many	TRBV12-3/TRBV12-4	TRBD1	TRBJ1-1	TGTGCCAGCAGTTGGTCCGGGACAGCAGTGAACACTGAAGCTTTCTTT	CASSWSGTAVNTEAFF
many	TRBV7-6	-	TRBJ2-1	TGTGCCAGCAAGCAGGACAAGAGTGAGCAGTTCTTC	CASKQDKSEQFF
many	TRBV6-1	-	TRBJ2-7	TGTGCCAGCATTGTAGGACCAAATTCCTACGAGCAGTACTTC	CASIVGPNSYEQYF
few	TRBV2	TRBD2	TRBJ2-7	TGTGCCGGCAGTGAAGGGTTTCAGAGCGGGAGTTTGTACTTC	CAGSEGFQSGSLYF
many	TRBV19	TRBD1	TRBJ2-1	TGTGCCACCGGGACAGGTTCCTACAATGAGCAGTTCTTC	CATGTGSYNEQFF
many	TRBV27	TRBD2	TRBJ2-1	TGTGCCAGCAGTTCACAGACTAGCGGGTACAATGAGCAGTTCTTC	CASSSQTSGYNEQFF
many	TRBV27	TRBD1	TRBJ1-1	TGTGCCAGCAGGCGGGACAGGAACACTGAAGCTTTCTTT	CASRRDRNTEAFF
few	TRBV12-3/TRBV12-4	TRBD2	TRBJ2-7	TGTGCCAGCAGCCGACAGGGCCCGCGAGCGGGAGGGCCGCAGCTCGAGCAGTACTTC	CASSRQGPRAGGPQLEQYF
once	TRBV6-5	TRBD1	TRBJ1-6	TGTGCCAGCGGTGATCCTCGACAGGGGGGTTCACCCCTCCACTTT	CASGDPRQGGSPLHF
many	TRBV3-1	-	TRBJ2-3	TGTGCCAGCAGCCAAGAGTGGGGTGCAGATACGCAGTATTTT	CASSQEWGADTQYF
-	TRBV7-9	-	TRBJ2-7	TGTGCCAGCAACTATAGCTCCTACGAGCAGTACTTC	CASNYSSYEQYF
many	TRBV15	TRBD2	TRBJ2-7	TGTGCCACCAGCAGGACCAGGAATACCGGGACTAGCGGGAGAATTTCCTACGAGCAGTACTTC	CATSRTRNTGTSGRISYEQYF
many	TRBV6-2/TRBV6-3	-	TRBJ2-7	TGTGCCAGCAGTTATGTCGGGACTCTATCCTACGAGCAGTACTTC	CASSYVGTLSYEQYF
many	TRBV6-6	-	TRBJ1-4	TGTGCCAGCAGTTACTCGGACAGACTCAATGAAAAACTGTTTTTT	CASSYSDRLNEKLFF
-	TRBV6-5	-	TRBJ1-2	TGTGCCAGCAGTCACTCGACTCGGCCGGACTACACCTTC	CASSHSTRPDYTF
many	TRBV20-1	TRBD1	TRBJ2-7	TGCAGTGCCCCCGGGACAGGGGGTCGCGAGCAGTACTTC	CSAPGTGGREQYF
few	TRBV29-1	TRBD1	TRBJ2-4	TGCAGCGTTGGGGGACAGGGGGCGGCCAAAAACATTCAGTACTTC	CSVGGQGAAKNIQYF
many	TRBV28	-	TRBJ2-3	TGTGCCAGCAGTCTCCTTGCAGGGGCCCGTGCAGATACGCAGTATTTT	CASSLLAGARADTQYF
-	TRBV3-1	-	TRBJ2-1	TGTGCCAGCGGAGGCCGGGAGTTGAATGAGCAGTTCTTC	CASGGRELNEQFF
many	TRBV5-4	TRBD2	TRBJ2-7	TGTGCCAGCAGCTTGCGACTAGCGGGTGGCGAGCAGTACTTC	CASSLRLAGGEQYF
many	TRBV6-1	-	TRBJ2-2	TGTGCCAGCAGTGAACACCCGAACACCGGGGAGCTGTTTTTT	CASSEHPNTGELFF
-	TRBV28	TRBD1	TRBJ2-7	TGTGCCAGCAAACCCGGACAGGGCTGGTACGATCAGTACTTC	CASKPGQGWYDQYF
few	TRBV7-2	-	TRBJ2-7	TGTGCCAGCAGCTTGCGCAGGGGGGAATCCTACGAGCAGTACTTC	CASSLRRGESYEQYF
-	TRBV29-1	TRBD2	TRBJ2-1	TGCAGCGTCGCCGGGACTAGCACTTCGTATAATGAGCAGTTCTTC	CSVAGTSTSYNEQFF
-	TRBV2	TRBD1	TRBJ1-5	TGTGCCAGCGGACAGGGGGCAACCAATCAGCCCAAGCATTTT	CASGQGATNQPKHF
few	TRBV7-8	TRBD2	TRBJ2-3	TGTGCCAGCAGCCTCCAGCTAGCGGGAGGTCCGGCAGATACGCAGTATTTT	CASSLQLAGGPADTQYF
many	TRBV6-1	-	TRBJ2-5	TGTGCCAGCACCTCCACCTTCCGGGGACAAGAGACCCAGTACTTC	CASTSTFRGQETQYF
many	TRBV27	-	TRBJ2-1	TGTGCCAGCAGTATTTCGGGACTTCACAATGAGCAGTTCTTC	CASSISGLHNEQFF
many	TRBV10-3	TRBD2	TRBJ2-3	TGTGCCATCAGCGATCCAGCGGGAGAAGCCCCAGATACGCAGTATTTT	CAISDPAGEAPDTQYF
many	TRBV28	-	TRBJ1-5	TGTGCCAGCTCAGGGGAATATAGCAATCAGCCCCAGCATTTT	CASSGEYSNQPQHF
many	TRBV7-8	-	TRBJ1-1	TGTGCCAGCAGCCTATATGCGGGACCGGAGGCTTTCTTT	CASSLYAGPEAFF
-	TRBV12-3/TRBV12-4	TRBD1	TRBJ2-5	TGTGCCAGCAGCCCTGCCCAGGGGGCCAGGGAGACCCAGTACTTC	CASSPAQGARETQYF
many	TRBV6-2/TRBV6-3	-	TRBJ2-5	TGTGCCAGCAGTTACCTTCTAGCGCGTATAGAGACCCAGTACTTC	CASSYLLARIETQYF
many	TRBV5-1	-	TRBJ2-1	TGCGCCAGCAGCTTGGCCGTAGGGGATGAGCAGTTCTTC	CASSLAVGDEQFF
many	TRBV19	-	TRBJ2-3	TGTGCCAGTAGTGGCAGGGATACGCAGTATTTT	CASSGRDTQYF
-	TRBV11-2	-	TRBJ2-3	TGTGCCAGCAGCCTCTCACGGGGGACCCACACAGATACGCAGTATTTT	CASSLSRGTHTDTQYF
many	TRBV27	-	TRBJ1-2	TGTGCCAGCAGTTTACAAGGGCCTTGGGGTGGCTACACCTTC	CASSLQGPWGGYTF
many	TRBV28	TRBD2	TRBJ2-1	TGTGCCAGCAGTTCATCGACTAGCGGGAGCGGCTCCTACAATGAGCAGTTCTTC	CASSSSTSGSGSYNEQFF
many	TRBV6-1	TRBD1	TRBJ2-7	TGTGCCAGCTGGGGACAGCCCTACGAGCAGTACTTC	CASWGQPYEQYF
once	TRBV5-1	-	TRBJ1-1	TGCGCCAGCGTCTTTGGGCCCTCGGGGGGCACTGAAGCTTTCTTT	CASVFGPSGGTEAFF
many	TRBV10-3	-	TRBJ2-2	TGTGCCATCAGTATGCTAGCTGAGAACACCGGGGAGCTGTTTTTT	CAISMLAENTGELFF
many	TRBV7-6	-	TRBJ2-7	TGTGCCAGCACCCCCATGGCAGGGTGGACTTACGAGCAGTACTTC	CASTPMAGWTYEQYF
-	TRBV4-3	-	TRBJ2-3	TGCGCCAGCAGCCAAGATGAAGCAGGGGTTGGCGATACGCAGTATTTT	CASSQDEAGVGDTQYF
many	TRBV19	-	TRBJ1-4	TGTGCCACCTCCGAGGGTGACAAACTGTTTTTT	CATSEGDKLFF
few	TRBV5-1	TRBD2	TRBJ2-1	TGCGCCAGCAGCTCTTTAACTAGCGGGAGGGCAGACAATGAGCAGTTCTTC	CASSSLTSGRADNEQFF
-	TRBV4-2	-	TRBJ2-3	TGTGCCAGCAGCCTTACGGCGGAAGATAAGCAGTATTTT	CASSLTAEDKQYF
many	TRBV4-1	TRBD1	TRBJ2-5	TGCGCCAGCAGCCAGGGGACAGGGGGCGAAGAGACCCAGTACTTC	CASSQGTGGEETQYF
many	TRBV2	-	TRBJ2-3	TGTGCCAGTGAAGTGGGCGGGATCAGAGGTGATACGCAGTATTTT	CASEVGGIRGDTQYF
many	TRBV4-2	TRBD2	TRBJ2-3	TGTGCCACCTCGGGACTAGGGGGAACAGATACGCAGTATTTT	CATSGLGGTDTQYF
many	TRBV7-3	TRBD1	TRBJ2-5	TGTGCCAGCAGCCCCGTACTACAGGGGCCGGAGACCCAGTACTTC	CASSPVLQGPETQYF
-	TRBV7-2	TRBD2	TRBJ2-7	TGTGCCAGCAGCTCCGGACTAGCTTCTAGCTCCTACGAGCAGTACTTC	CASSSGLASSSYEQYF
many	TRBV4-1	TRBD1	TRBJ2-7	TGCGCCAGCAGCCAAGCCATTGGACAGGTCGCCTACGAGCAGTACTTC	CASSQAIGQVAYEQYF